One TCR beta chain is described in this entry. Its antigen is not known. This record comes from a study of shared clonotypes between healthy human individuals. Study-wide results and limits: The naive CD4 repertoires of several donors were compared, and about 5% of clonotypes were shared.

Using immunoSEQ multiplex PCR, the repertoire was profiled, and TCRdb retains in-frame clones only, with some absent. The sample includes roughly 2.2 million clones, more than 80% seen only once; the top ten take 0.39%. CDR1 and CDR2 (germline): MNHEY, SMNVEV (reference sequence). V lost 3 bases to trimming and J lost 0 bases; unmatched junction nucleotides: 7. The CDR3 runs to 17 residues. V is TRBV27 and J is TRBJ2-7; 11 nucleotides agree with TRBD1. Sequenced material: naive CD4+ T cells from PBMCs. The subset here: CD45RA+ positively selected. The sequence was obtained from a man between 18 and 35 years old in good health. Some clones in this sample may be carry-over from other donors' samples. CDR3 coding DNA: TGTGCCAGCAGTTTGGACAGGGGGCGTAGACTCTCCTACGAGCAGTACTTC. It specifies CASSLDRGRRLSYEQYF.